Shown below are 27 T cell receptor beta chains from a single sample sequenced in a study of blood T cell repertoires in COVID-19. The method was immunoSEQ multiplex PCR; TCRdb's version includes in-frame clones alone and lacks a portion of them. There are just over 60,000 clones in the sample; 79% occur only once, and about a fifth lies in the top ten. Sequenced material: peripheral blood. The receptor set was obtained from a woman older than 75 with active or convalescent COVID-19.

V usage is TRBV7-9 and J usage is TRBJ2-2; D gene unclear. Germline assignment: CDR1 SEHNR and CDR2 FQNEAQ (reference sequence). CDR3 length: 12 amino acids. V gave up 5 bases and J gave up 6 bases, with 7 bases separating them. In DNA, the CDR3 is TGTGCCAGCAGCCCACCGGCCGGGGAGCTGTTTTTT. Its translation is CASSPPAGELFF.

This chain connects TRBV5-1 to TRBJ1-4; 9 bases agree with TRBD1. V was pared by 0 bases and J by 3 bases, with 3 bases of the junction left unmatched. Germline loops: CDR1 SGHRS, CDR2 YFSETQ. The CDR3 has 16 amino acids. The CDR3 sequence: CASSLGGTGPNEKLFF. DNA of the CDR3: TGCGCCAGCAGCTTGGGGGGGACAGGGCCTAATGAAAAACTGTTTTTT.

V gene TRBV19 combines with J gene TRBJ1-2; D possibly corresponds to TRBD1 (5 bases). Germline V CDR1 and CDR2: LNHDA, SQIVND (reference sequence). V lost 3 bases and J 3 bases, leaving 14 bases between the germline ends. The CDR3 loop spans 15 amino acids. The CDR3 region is CASSIGAFQDYGYTF. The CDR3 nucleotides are TGTGCCAGTAGTATTGGGGCCTTTCAGGACTATGGCTACACCTTC.

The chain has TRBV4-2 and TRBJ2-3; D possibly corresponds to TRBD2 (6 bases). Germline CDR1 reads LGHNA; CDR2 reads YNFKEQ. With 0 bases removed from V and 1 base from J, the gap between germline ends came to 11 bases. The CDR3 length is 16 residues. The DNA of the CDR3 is TGTGCCAGCAGCCAAGATAGGCCTAGCGGCACAGATACGCAGTATTTT. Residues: CASSQDRPSGTDTQYF.

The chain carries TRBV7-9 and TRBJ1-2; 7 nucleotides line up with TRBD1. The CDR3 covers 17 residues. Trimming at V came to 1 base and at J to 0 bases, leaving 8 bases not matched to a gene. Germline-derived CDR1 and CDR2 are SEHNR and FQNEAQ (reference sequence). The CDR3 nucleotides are TGTGCCAGCAGCTTAGAAGGGACAGCCCAAACTAACTATGGCTACACCTTC. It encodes CASSLEGTAQTNYGYTF.

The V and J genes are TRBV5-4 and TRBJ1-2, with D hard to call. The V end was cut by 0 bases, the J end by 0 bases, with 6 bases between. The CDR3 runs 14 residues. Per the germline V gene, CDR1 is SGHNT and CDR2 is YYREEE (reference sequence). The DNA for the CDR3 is TGTGCCAGCAGCTTGGATCGCGCTAACTATGGCTACACCTTC. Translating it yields CASSLDRANYGYTF.

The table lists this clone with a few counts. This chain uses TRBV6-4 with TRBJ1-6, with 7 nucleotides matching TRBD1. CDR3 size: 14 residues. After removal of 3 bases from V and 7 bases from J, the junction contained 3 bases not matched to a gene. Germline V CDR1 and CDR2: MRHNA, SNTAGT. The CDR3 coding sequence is TGTGCCAGCAGTGAGGGCAGGGGGAATTCACCCCTCCACTTT. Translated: CASSEGRGNSPLHF.

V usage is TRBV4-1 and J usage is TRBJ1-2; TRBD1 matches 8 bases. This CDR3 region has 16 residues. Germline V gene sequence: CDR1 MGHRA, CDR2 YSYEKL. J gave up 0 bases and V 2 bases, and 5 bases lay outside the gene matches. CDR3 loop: CASSQPGTGTNYGYTF. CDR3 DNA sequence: TGCGCCAGCAGCCAACCGGGGACAGGTACTAACTATGGCTACACCTTC.

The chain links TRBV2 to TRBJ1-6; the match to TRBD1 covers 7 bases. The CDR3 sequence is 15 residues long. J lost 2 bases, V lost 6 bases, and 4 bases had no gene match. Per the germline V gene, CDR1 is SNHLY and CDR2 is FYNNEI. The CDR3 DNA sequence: TGTGCCAGCAGGGCAGGGGGAACCTATAATTCACCCCTCCACTTT. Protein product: CASRAGGTYNSPLHF.

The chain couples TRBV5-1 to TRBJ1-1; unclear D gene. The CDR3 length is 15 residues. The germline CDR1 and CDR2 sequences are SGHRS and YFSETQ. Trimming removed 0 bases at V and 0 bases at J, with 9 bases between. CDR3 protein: CASSLGLFMNTEAFF. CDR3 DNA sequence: TGCGCCAGCAGCTTGGGACTGTTCATGAACACTGAAGCTTTCTTT.

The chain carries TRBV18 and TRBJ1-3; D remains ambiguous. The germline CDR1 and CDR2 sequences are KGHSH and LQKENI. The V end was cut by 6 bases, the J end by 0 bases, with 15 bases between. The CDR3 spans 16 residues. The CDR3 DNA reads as TGTGCCAGCTCCCCAGCGACAAGTAACTCTGGAAACACCATATATTTT. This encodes CASSPATSNSGNTIYF.

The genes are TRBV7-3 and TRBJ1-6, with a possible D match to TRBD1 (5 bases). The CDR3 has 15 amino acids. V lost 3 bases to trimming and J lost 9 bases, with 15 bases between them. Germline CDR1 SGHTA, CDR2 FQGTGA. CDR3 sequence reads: CASSLRQGSSSPLHF. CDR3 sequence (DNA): TGTGCCAGCAGCTTGAGGCAGGGCAGTAGTTCACCCCTCCACTTT.

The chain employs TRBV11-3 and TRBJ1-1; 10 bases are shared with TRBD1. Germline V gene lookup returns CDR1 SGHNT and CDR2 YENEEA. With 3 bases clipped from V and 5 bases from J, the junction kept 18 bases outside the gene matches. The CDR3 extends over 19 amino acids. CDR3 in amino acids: CASSFRPTGGLLVVTEAFF. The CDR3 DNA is TGTGCCAGCAGCTTCAGGCCGACAGGGGGCTTATTGGTAGTGACTGAAGCTTTCTTT.

The DNA of the CDR3 is TGTGCCAGCAGGCAATGGACAGGGGGGGCTTTCTTT. Its translation: CASRQWTGGAFF. V and J are TRBV13 and TRBJ1-1, with 10 bases matching TRBD1. Germline values: CDR1 PRHDT, CDR2 FYEKMQ (reference sequence). This CDR3 is 12 amino acids long. V was pared by 6 bases and J by 11 bases, with 6 bases of the junction left unmatched.

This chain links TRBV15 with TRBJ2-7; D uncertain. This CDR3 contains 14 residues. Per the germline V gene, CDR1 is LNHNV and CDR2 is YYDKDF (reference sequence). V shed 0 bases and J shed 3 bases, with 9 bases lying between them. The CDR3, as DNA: TGTGCCACCAGCAGAGATCAGACTCACTACGAGCAGTACTTC. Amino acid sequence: CATSRDQTHYEQYF.

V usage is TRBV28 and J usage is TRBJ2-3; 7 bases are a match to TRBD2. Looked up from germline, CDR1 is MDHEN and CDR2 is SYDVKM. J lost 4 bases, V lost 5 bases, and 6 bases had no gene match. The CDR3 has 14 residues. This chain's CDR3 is CASSAPGLADTQYF. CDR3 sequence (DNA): TGTGCCAGCAGTGCTCCTGGACTAGCAGATACGCAGTATTTT.

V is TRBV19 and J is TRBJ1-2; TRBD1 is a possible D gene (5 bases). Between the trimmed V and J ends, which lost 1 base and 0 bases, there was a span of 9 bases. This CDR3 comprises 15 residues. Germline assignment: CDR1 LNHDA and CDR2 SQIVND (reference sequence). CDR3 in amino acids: CASSIAQGTNYGYTF. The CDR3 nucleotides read TGTGCCAGTAGTATAGCTCAGGGAACTAACTATGGCTACACCTTC.

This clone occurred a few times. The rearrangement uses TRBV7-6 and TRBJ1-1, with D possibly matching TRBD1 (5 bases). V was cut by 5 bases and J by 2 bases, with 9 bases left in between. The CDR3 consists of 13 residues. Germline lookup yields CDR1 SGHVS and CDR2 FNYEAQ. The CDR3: CASSADSNTEAFF. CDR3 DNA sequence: TGTGCCAGCAGCGCAGACAGTAACACTGAAGCTTTCTTT. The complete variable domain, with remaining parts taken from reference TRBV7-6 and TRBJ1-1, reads GAGVSQSPRYKVTKRGQDVALRCDPISGHVSLYWYRQALGQGPEFLTYFNYEAQQDKSGLPNDRFSAERPEGSISTLTIQRTEQRDSAMYRCASSADSNTEAFFGQGTRLTVV.

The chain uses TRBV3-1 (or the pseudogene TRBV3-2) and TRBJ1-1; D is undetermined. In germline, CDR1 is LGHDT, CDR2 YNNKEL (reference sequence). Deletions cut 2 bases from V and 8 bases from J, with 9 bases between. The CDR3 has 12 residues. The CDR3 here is CASSQRGSEAFF. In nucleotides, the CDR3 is TGTGCCAGCAGCCAACGCGGAAGCGAAGCTTTCTTT.

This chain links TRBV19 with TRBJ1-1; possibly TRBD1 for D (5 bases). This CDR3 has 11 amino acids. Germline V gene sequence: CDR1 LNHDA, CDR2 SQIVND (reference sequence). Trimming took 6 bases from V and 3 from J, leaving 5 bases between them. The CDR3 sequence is CASRGDTEAFF. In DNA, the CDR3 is TGTGCCAGTAGAGGGGACACTGAAGCTTTCTTT.

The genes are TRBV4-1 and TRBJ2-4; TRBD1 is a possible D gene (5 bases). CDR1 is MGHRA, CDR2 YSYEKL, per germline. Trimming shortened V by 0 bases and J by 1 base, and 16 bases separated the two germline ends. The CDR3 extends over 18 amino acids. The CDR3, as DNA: TGCGCCAGCAGCCAAGATAGGGCCACTCCAGGGGCCAAAAACATTCAGTACTTC. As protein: CASSQDRATPGAKNIQYF.

Here the CDR3 DNA reads TGTGCCAGCAGCTTGACAGGGCTGAATGAAAAACTGTTTTTT. Protein sequence: CASSLTGLNEKLFF. The chain recombines TRBV7-8 with TRBJ1-4, with 7 bases fitting TRBD1. Germline values: CDR1 SGHVS, CDR2 FQNEAQ. CDR3 length: 14 residues. The ends lost 3 bases at V and 5 bases at J; junction bases unmatched: 3.

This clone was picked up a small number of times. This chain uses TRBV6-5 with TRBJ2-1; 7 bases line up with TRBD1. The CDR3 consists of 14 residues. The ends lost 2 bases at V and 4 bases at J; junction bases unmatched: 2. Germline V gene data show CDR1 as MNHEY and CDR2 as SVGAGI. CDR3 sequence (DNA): TGTGCCAGCAGTTACGGACAGGAGTACAATGAGCAGTTCTTC. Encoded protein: CASSYGQEYNEQFF.

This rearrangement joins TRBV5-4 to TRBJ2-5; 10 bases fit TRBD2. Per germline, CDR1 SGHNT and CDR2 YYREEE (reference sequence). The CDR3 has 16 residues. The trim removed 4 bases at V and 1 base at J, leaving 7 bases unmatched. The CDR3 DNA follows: TGTGCCAGCAGCCTCCCTCTAGCGGGGGCCCAAGAGACCCAGTACTTC. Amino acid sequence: CASSLPLAGAQETQYF.

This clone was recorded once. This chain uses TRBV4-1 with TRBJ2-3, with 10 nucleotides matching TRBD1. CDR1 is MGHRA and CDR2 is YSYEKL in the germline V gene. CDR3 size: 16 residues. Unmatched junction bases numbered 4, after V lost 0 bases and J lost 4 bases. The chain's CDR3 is CASSQEDRGAPDTQYF. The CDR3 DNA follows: TGCGCCAGCAGCCAAGAGGACAGGGGGGCCCCAGATACGCAGTATTTT.

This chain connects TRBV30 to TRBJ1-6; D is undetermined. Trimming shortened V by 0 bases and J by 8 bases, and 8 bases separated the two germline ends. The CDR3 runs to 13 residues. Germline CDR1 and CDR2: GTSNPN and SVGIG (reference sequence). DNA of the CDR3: TGTGCCTGGAGTGTAGAGGTTCATTCACCCCTCCACTTT. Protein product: CAWSVEVHSPLHF.

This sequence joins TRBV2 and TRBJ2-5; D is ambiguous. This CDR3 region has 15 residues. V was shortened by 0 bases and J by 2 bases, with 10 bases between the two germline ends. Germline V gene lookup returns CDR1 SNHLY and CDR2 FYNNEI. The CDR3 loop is CASSEALLQQETQYF. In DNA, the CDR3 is TGTGCCAGCAGTGAAGCGCTTTTGCAGCAAGAGACCCAGTACTTC.